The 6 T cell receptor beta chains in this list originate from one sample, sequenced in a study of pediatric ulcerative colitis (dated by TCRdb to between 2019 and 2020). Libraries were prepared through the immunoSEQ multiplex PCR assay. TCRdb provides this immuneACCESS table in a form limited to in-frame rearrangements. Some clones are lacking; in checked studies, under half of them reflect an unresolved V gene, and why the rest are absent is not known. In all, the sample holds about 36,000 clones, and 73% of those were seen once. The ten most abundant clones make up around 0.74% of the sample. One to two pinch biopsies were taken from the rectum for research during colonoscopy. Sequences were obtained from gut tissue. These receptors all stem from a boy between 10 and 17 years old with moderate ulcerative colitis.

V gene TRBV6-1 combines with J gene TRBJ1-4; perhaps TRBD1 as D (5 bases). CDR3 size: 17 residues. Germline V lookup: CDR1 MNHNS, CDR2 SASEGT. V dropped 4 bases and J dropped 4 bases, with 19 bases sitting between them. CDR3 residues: CASSAVIYRQNNEKLFF. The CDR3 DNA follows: TGTGCCAGCAGTGCCGTTATATATAGACAGAATAATGAAAAACTGTTTTTT.

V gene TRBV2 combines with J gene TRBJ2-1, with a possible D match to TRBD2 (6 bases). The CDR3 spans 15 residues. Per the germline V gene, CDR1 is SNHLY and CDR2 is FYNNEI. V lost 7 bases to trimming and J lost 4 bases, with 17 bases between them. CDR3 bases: TGTGCCAGCACCAGGCCGGGGGTCGGTTACAATGAGCAGTTCTTC. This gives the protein CASTRPGVGYNEQFF.

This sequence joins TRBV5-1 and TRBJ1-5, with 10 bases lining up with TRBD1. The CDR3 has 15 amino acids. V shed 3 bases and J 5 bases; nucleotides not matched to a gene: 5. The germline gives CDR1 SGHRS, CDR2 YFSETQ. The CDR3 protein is CASSWTGGGDQPQHF. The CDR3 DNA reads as TGCGCCAGCAGCTGGACAGGGGGTGGGGATCAGCCCCAGCATTTT.

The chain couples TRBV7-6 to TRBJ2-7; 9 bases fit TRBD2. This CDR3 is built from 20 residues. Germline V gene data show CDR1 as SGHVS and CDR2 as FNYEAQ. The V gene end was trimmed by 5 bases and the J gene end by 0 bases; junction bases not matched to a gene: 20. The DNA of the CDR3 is TGTGCCAGCAGCCCGAGCTGGGGTAGCGGGAGAGGAGCGAGCTCCTACGAGCAGTACTTC. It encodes CASSPSWGSGRGASSYEQYF. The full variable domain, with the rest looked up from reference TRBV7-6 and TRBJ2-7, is GAGVSQSPRYKVTKRGQDVALRCDPISGHVSLYWYRQALGQGPEFLTYFNYEAQQDKSGLPNDRFSAERPEGSISTLTIQRTEQRDSAMYRCASSPSWGSGRGASSYEQYFGPGTRLTVT.

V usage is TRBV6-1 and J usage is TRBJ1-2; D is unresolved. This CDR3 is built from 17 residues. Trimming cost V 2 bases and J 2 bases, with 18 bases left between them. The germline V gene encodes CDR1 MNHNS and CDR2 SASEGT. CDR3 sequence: CASSEREGFYINYGYTF. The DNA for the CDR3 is TGTGCCAGCAGTGAAAGGGAAGGATTCTATATCAACTATGGCTACACCTTC.

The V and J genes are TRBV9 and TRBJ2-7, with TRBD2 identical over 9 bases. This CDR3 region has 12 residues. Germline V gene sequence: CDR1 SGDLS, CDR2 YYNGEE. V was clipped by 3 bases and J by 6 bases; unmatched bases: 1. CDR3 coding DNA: TGTGCCAGCAGCGGAGCGGGGGGCGAGCAGTACTTC. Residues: CASSGAGGEQYF. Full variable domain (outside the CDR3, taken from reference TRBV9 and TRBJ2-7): DSGVTQTPKHLITATGQRVTLRCSPRSGDLSVYWYQQSLDQGLQFLIQYYNGEERAKGNILERFSAQQFPDLHSELNLSSLELGDSALYFCASSGAGGEQYFGPGTRLTVT.